These 20 T cell receptor beta chains originate from one sample sequenced in a study of T cells in Graves' hyperthyroidism and ophthalmopathy. Amplified TCR beta CDR3 regions came from RNA transcripts. HTBI primers were the set used in a first-round RT-PCR of the TCR CDR3. TCRdb re-derived calls from the multiplex PCR reads in MiXCR, one entry per CDR3 protein. The table has approximately 98,000 distinct CDR3 sequences, approximately 39% seen once. Material: peripheral blood or thyroid tissue (not recorded which). These TCRs come from a woman under 40 with Graves' hyperthyroidism.

The chain uses TRBV20-1 and TRBJ2-3, with a weak D call TRBD2 (5 bases). V shed 3 bases and J shed 4 bases, with 5 bases lying between them. Germline V gene lookup returns CDR1 DFQATT and CDR2 SNEGSKA (reference sequence). The CDR3 totals 11 residues. The CDR3 coding sequence is TGCAGTGCTAGTAGCGCAGATACGCAGTATTTT. This translates into CSASSADTQYF.

A few counts support this clonotype. One end of the junction fails to match germline, which may point to a read error. The rearrangement uses TRBV4-2 and TRBJ1-3; no clear D gene. The CDR3 covers 16 residues. The germline V gene has CDR1 LGHNA and CDR2 YNFKEQ. The CDR3 region is CASSQDQRYSGSTMYF. DNA of the CDR3: TGTGCCAGCAGCCAAGATCAGAGATACTCTGGAAGCACCATGTATTTT.

This clonotype was counted at least ten times. The chain links TRBV12-3 or TRBV12-4 to TRBJ1-5; D remains ambiguous. Trimming shortened V by 1 base and J by 3 bases, and 13 bases separated the two germline ends. The CDR3 is made up of 16 amino acids. This CDR3 is CASSLDSGRDNQPQHF. The CDR3 DNA sequence: TGTGCCAGCAGTTTAGATTCGGGAAGGGACAATCAGCCCCAGCATTTT.

This clonotype was detected ten times or more. The gene calls are TRBV5-1 and TRBJ2-2; 14 bases map to TRBD2. The V gene end was trimmed by 3 bases and the J gene end by 1 base; junction bases not matched to a gene: 8. The length of the CDR3 is 19 residues. The germline V gene has CDR1 SGHRS and CDR2 YFSETQ. CDR3 sequence: CASSSRGLAGGLNTGELFF. The DNA of the CDR3 is TGCGCCAGCAGCTCGAGAGGACTAGCGGGAGGATTGAACACCGGGGAGCTGTTTTTT.

This sequence joins TRBV28 and TRBJ1-2, with 7 bases matching TRBD1. Germline V lookup: CDR1 MDHEN, CDR2 SYDVKM. V was clipped by 1 base and J by 5 bases; unmatched bases: 7. The CDR3 covers 15 residues. The CDR3 DNA sequence: TGTGCCAGCAGTTTATTTCTAGGGGGCGGATATGGCTACACCTTC. It codes for CASSLFLGGGYGYTF.

Note on this clonotype: This CDR3 is missing its conserved last phenylalanine or tryptophan, likely due to a read error. It is unclear where the CDR3 begins or ends on the DNA, so no DNA is shown, and the CDR3 is as TCRdb lists it. V gene TRBV15 combines with J gene TRBJ2-2. The CDR3 comprises 12 residues, both ends counted. Germline V gene lookup returns CDR1 LNHNV and CDR2 YYDKDF (reference sequence). Here the CDR3 reads CATQFKSRELFL.

Turning to this clonotype: Given the absence of the conserved phenylalanine or tryptophan at the CDR3 end, a read error is likely. The limits of the CDR3 on the DNA are not certain, so only TCRdb's listed CDR3 is given. The chain is built from TRBV2 and TRBJ2-7. Looked up from germline, CDR1 is SNHLY and CDR2 is FYNNEI. With termini counted, the CDR3 has 13 amino acids. CDR3: CASRLEGSYERYL.

The rearrangement uses TRBV7-8 and TRBJ1-4, with 9 bases that match TRBD1. Trimming at V came to 4 bases and at J to 7 bases, leaving 16 bases not matched to a gene. The CDR3 covers 18 residues. Germline V gene lookup returns CDR1 SGHVS and CDR2 FQNEAQ. The CDR3 DNA is TGTGCCAGCAGCTCGACAGGGGGAACGGGTCAGGGGGGTGAAAAACTGTTTTTT. Translation gives CASSSTGGTGQGGEKLFF.

This rearrangement joins TRBV7-9 to TRBJ1-2; D might be TRBD1 (5 bases). V was trimmed by 3 bases and J by 2 bases, leaving 13 bases between them. CDR1 and CDR2 (germline): SEHNR, FQNEAQ (reference sequence). This CDR3 has 15 amino acids. The CDR3 DNA is TGTGCCAGCAGCTTGGGGCAGGGCGGAAACTATGGCTACACCTTC. Protein sequence: CASSLGQGGNYGYTF.

The chain couples TRBV10-2 to TRBJ2-7; 8 bases agree with TRBD1. V shed 6 bases and J 2 bases; nucleotides not matched to a gene: 3. The germline V gene has CDR1 WSHSY and CDR2 SAAADI. The CDR3 runs 13 residues. This CDR3 reads CASRDRATYEQYF. The CDR3 region has the DNA TGCGCCAGCAGGGACAGGGCCACCTACGAGCAGTACTTC.

The gene calls are TRBV20-1 and TRBJ2-7; TRBD2 agrees at 16 bases. CDR1 is DFQATT and CDR2 is SNEGSKA in the germline V gene (reference sequence). CDR3 size: 16 residues. The junction had 11 bases not matched to a gene; V was cut back by 6 bases and J by 6 bases. The CDR3 spells CSAPSGLAGGPGEQYF. CDR3 sequence (DNA): TGCAGTGCCCCGTCGGGACTAGCGGGAGGGCCCGGCGAGCAGTACTTC.

This clonotype was counted at least ten times. The chain has TRBV5-6 and TRBJ2-7, with 9 nucleotides matching TRBD1. The ends lost 0 bases at V and 2 bases at J; junction bases unmatched: 3. The CDR3 extends over 15 amino acids. Germline V gene sequence: CDR1 SGHDT, CDR2 YYEEEE. In DNA, the CDR3 is TGTGCCAGCAGCTTGGGGGGACAGGGTCCCTACGAGCAGTACTTC. The encoded protein is CASSLGGQGPYEQYF.

In its sample, this clonotype was seen a few times. Possible read error: a much larger clone is one base away. The chain joins TRBV19 to TRBJ2-7; D is unresolved. Germline CDR1 is LNHDA and CDR2 is SQIVND (reference sequence). The CDR3 length is 14 residues. V was clipped by 4 bases and J by 2 bases, with 12 bases between them. CDR3 in amino acids: CASSTGEEPYEQYF. The CDR3 nucleotides read TGTGCCAGTAGTACCGGTGAAGAGCCCTACGAGCAGTACTTC.

On this clonotype: A much larger clone differs from this one at a single base, so this may be a read error. J is TRBJ2-5 and V is TRBV28; a possible D gene is TRBD1 (5 bases). Germline CDR1 reads MDHEN; CDR2 reads SYDVKM. The CDR3 covers 14 residues. V lost 8 bases and J 4 bases, leaving 17 bases between the germline ends. CDR3 DNA: TGTGCCAGCGCCAACCCAGGGCTGGGAGAGACCCAGTACTTC. Translating it yields CASANPGLGETQYF.

The chain uses TRBV2 and TRBJ2-3; 12 nucleotides match TRBD2. Germline V gene lookup returns CDR1 SNHLY and CDR2 FYNNEI. V lost 5 bases and J lost 1; bases outside the gene matches: 10. The CDR3 contains 18 residues. Here the CDR3 DNA reads TGTGCCAGCAGTTTGGGCCGGACTAGCGGGGAAGGCACAGATACGCAGTATTTT. Translating gives CASSLGRTSGEGTDTQYF.

This chain connects TRBV7-2 to TRBJ2-5; 14 bases are a match to TRBD2. Germline values: CDR1 SGHTA, CDR2 FQGNSA. The CDR3 has 14 residues. V was clipped by 5 bases and J by 12 bases; unmatched bases: 8. The CDR3 DNA sequence: TGTGCCAGCAGCCCACGGACTAGCGGGAGGTTGGAGTACTTC. Amino acid sequence: CASSPRTSGRLEYF.

The chain couples TRBV24-1 to TRBJ1-5, with TRBD1 identical over 7 bases. CDR3 length: 14 residues. Germline CDR1 and CDR2: KGHDR and SFDVKD. V lost 4 bases and J lost 11; bases outside the gene matches: 10. The CDR3 region is CATSDGTVQETQHF. As DNA, the CDR3 is TGTGCCACCAGTGACGGGACAGTTCAAGAGACCCAGCATTTT.

With respect to this clonotype: A much larger clone lies one base from this, so it may be a read error. The chain is built from TRBV5-1 and TRBJ1-5; D not certain. This CDR3 has 15 amino acids. Germline V gene data show CDR1 as SGHRS and CDR2 as YFSETQ. The CDR3 DNA follows: TGCACCAGCAGCTTGGTCGGAGGGCTGGGTCAGCCCCTGCATTTT. Its translation: CTSSLVGGLGQPLHF.

At least ten counts were recorded for this clonotype. This chain links TRBV19 with TRBJ1-5; the match to TRBD1 covers 7 bases. This CDR3 is built from 13 residues. Germline trimming cut 8 bases from V and 5 bases from J; bases unmatched to any gene: 6. CDR1 and CDR2 from the germline V gene are LNHDA and SQIVND (reference sequence). CDR3 residues: CASAQGHYQPQHF. CDR3 coding DNA: TGTGCCAGTGCACAGGGGCATTATCAGCCCCAGCATTTT.

This clonotype was seen repeatedly, ten times or more. The rearrangement joins TRBV2 to TRBJ1-5, with D tentatively TRBD1 (6 bases). Germline-derived CDR1 and CDR2 are SNHLY and FYNNEI. The CDR3 covers 15 residues. V shed 2 bases and J shed 3 bases, with 11 bases lying between them. For the CDR3, the DNA is TGTGCCAGCAGTGAATGGGGGCAGTACAATCAGCCCCAGCATTTT. Protein sequence: CASSEWGQYNQPQHF.